This is a list of T cell receptor beta chains from one sample in a study of siplizumab effects on memory and regulatory T cells. Measured with immunoSEQ multiplex PCR; TCRdb has only the in-frame clones, and not every one. This table holds 100,000 to 120,000 clones, roughly 91% found once. Material for sequencing was CD4+ T cells sorted from blood. These receptor sequences come from a human donor in good health. The CDR3 runs from the conserved cysteine through the conserved F or W. Each record gives: J gene, D gene, CDR3 length, V gene, CDR3 DNA, CDR3 protein. D genes are given only for firm matches.

J gene: TRBJ2-3
D gene: TRBD2
CDR3 length: 14
V gene: TRBV6-1
CDR3 DNA: TGTGCCAGCAGTGAGGGGGGGGGCACAGATACGCAGTATTTT
CDR3 protein: CASSEGGGTDTQYF

J gene: TRBJ2-3
D gene: TRBD1
CDR3 length: 14
V gene: TRBV5-1
CDR3 DNA: TGCGCCAGCAGCCCGCGGACAGGGACAGATACGCAGTATTTT
CDR3 protein: CASSPRTGTDTQYF

J gene: TRBJ2-7
D gene: TRBD2
CDR3 length: 13
V gene: TRBV11-3
CDR3 DNA: TGTGCCAGCAGCTTAGTGGGGAGGGGCGAGCAGTACTTC
CDR3 protein: CASSLVGRGEQYF

J gene: TRBJ1-2
D gene: TRBD1
CDR3 length: 15
V gene: TRBV2
CDR3 DNA: TGTGCCAGCAGTACAGGGACAGGGAGGGCCTATGGCTACACCTTC
CDR3 protein: CASSTGTGRAYGYTF

J gene: TRBJ2-7
D gene: TRBD2
CDR3 length: 16
V gene: TRBV11-3
CDR3 DNA: TGTGCCAGCAGCCCCCGGGAGGGGGAGGGAGGCTACGAGCAGTACTTC
CDR3 protein: CASSPREGEGGYEQYF

J gene: TRBJ2-4
D gene: -
CDR3 length: 15
V gene: TRBV23-1
CDR3 DNA: TGCGCCAGCAGAACAGGGCATCTAGCCAAAAACATTCAGTACTTC
CDR3 protein: CASRTGHLAKNIQYF

J gene: TRBJ1-1
D gene: -
CDR3 length: 14
V gene: TRBV11-2
CDR3 DNA: TGTGCCAGCAGCTTAGCTGGGCTGGGTCCCGAAGCTTTCTTT
CDR3 protein: CASSLAGLGPEAFF

J gene: TRBJ1-4
D gene: -
CDR3 length: 14
V gene: TRBV2
CDR3 DNA: TGTGCCAGCAGGAAACAGGCAACTAATGAAAAACTGTTTTTT
CDR3 protein: CASRKQATNEKLFF

J gene: TRBJ1-5
D gene: -
CDR3 length: 12
V gene: TRBV19
CDR3 DNA: TGTGCCAGTAGTATAGGGGATCAGCCCCAGCATTTT
CDR3 protein: CASSIGDQPQHF

J gene: TRBJ2-7
D gene: -
CDR3 length: 15
V gene: TRBV6-1
CDR3 DNA: TGTGCCAGCAGTGAATCAGGGACAAGGGCGGGAGAGCAGTACTTC
CDR3 protein: CASSESGTRAGEQYF

J gene: TRBJ2-7
D gene: -
CDR3 length: 12
V gene: TRBV14
CDR3 DNA: TGTGCCAGCGCCCCGGGTTCCTACGAGCAGTACTTC
CDR3 protein: CASAPGSYEQYF

J gene: TRBJ2-1
D gene: -
CDR3 length: 15
V gene: TRBV7-2
CDR3 DNA: TGTGCCAGCAGCTTAAGTGGGGGCTGGTACAATGAGCAGTTCTTC
CDR3 protein: CASSLSGGWYNEQFF

J gene: TRBJ2-6
D gene: -
CDR3 length: 16
V gene: TRBV11-2
CDR3 DNA: TGTGCCAGCAGCTTAAGCACACCCTCTGGGGCCAACGTCCTGACTTTC
CDR3 protein: CASSLSTPSGANVLTF

J gene: TRBJ2-1
D gene: -
CDR3 length: 11
V gene: TRBV10-2
CDR3 DNA: TGCGCCAGCAGTGAGAGGGGTGAGCAGTTCTTC
CDR3 protein: CASSERGEQFF

J gene: TRBJ2-1
D gene: TRBD1
CDR3 length: 16
V gene: TRBV2
CDR3 DNA: TGTGCCAGCAGTGAATCAGGGGGCGCGGGCTACAATGAGCAGTTCTTC
CDR3 protein: CASSESGGAGYNEQFF

J gene: TRBJ2-7
D gene: -
CDR3 length: 13
V gene: TRBV18
CDR3 DNA: TGTGCCAGCTCAAAGTCAAGATCCTACGAGCAGTACTTC
CDR3 protein: CASSKSRSYEQYF

J gene: TRBJ2-1
D gene: TRBD2
CDR3 length: 12
V gene: TRBV11-3
CDR3 DNA: TGTGCCAGCAGCGGGACTAAGTATGAGCAGTTCTTC
CDR3 protein: CASSGTKYEQFF

J gene: TRBJ1-3
D gene: -
CDR3 length: 14
V gene: TRBV10-3
CDR3 DNA: TGTGCCACCTCCTTGGGGGAGGGAGGAAACACCATATATTTT
CDR3 protein: CATSLGEGGNTIYF

J gene: TRBJ1-2
D gene: -
CDR3 length: 18
V gene: TRBV5-6
CDR3 DNA: TGTGCCAGCAGCCCCCTGGGGGAGAGGACCAACCCTAACTATGGCTACACCTTC
CDR3 protein: CASSPLGERTNPNYGYTF

J gene: TRBJ1-2
D gene: -
CDR3 length: 15
V gene: TRBV5-6
CDR3 DNA: TGTGCCAGCAGCTTGGTGGCGGCAGGAAACTATGGCTACACCTTC
CDR3 protein: CASSLVAAGNYGYTF

J gene: TRBJ2-7
D gene: TRBD1
CDR3 length: 15
V gene: TRBV19
CDR3 DNA: TGTGCCAGTAGTTACGACGGGACAGGAAACTACGAGCAGTACTTC
CDR3 protein: CASSYDGTGNYEQYF

J gene: TRBJ1-1
D gene: -
CDR3 length: 14
V gene: TRBV9
CDR3 DNA: TGTGCCAGCACCGAGACAGGAACCCAAACTGAAGCTTTCTTT
CDR3 protein: CASTETGTQTEAFF

J gene: TRBJ2-2
D gene: TRBD2
CDR3 length: 14
V gene: TRBV6-5
CDR3 DNA: TGTGCCAGCCGACTAGCGGGAGTGTCCGGGGAGCTGTTTTTT
CDR3 protein: CASRLAGVSGELFF

J gene: TRBJ2-5
D gene: -
CDR3 length: 13
V gene: TRBV5-1
CDR3 DNA: TGCGCCAGCAGAGCTAACCCGTTGGAGACCCAGTACTTC
CDR3 protein: CASRANPLETQYF

J gene: TRBJ1-1
D gene: -
CDR3 length: 15
V gene: TRBV2
CDR3 DNA: TGTGCCAGCACCAGGCAATCCAGGGGGAACACTGAAGCTTTCTTT
CDR3 protein: CASTRQSRGNTEAFF

J gene: TRBJ2-3
D gene: TRBD2
CDR3 length: 17
V gene: TRBV11-2
CDR3 DNA: TGTGCCAGCACCCAATTCGGGGGGGCCCTGCGCACAGATACGCAGTATTTT
CDR3 protein: CASTQFGGALRTDTQYF

J gene: TRBJ1-6
D gene: TRBD1
CDR3 length: 17
V gene: TRBV4-3
CDR3 DNA: TGCGCCAGCAGCCAAGAGTTCACAGGGGGAATAGGTTCACCCCTCCACTTT
CDR3 protein: CASSQEFTGGIGSPLHF

J gene: TRBJ1-5
D gene: -
CDR3 length: 17
V gene: TRBV19
CDR3 DNA: TGTGCCAGTAGTGCCCGGGGTCAGGGTGGGAGCAATCAGCCCCAGCATTTT
CDR3 protein: CASSARGQGGSNQPQHF

J gene: TRBJ2-1
D gene: TRBD2
CDR3 length: 17
V gene: TRBV7-6
CDR3 DNA: TGTGCCAGCAGCTTATGGAGCGGGGGGGCTTCCTACAATGAGCAGTTCTTC
CDR3 protein: CASSLWSGGASYNEQFF